Listed below are T cell receptor beta chains from one sample, sequenced in a study of type 1 regulatory T cells. Each CDR3 protein gets one entry after TCRdb re-called the reads with MiXCR. The sample lists 35,000 to 50,000 distinct CDR3 sequences; over 9% were seen once. These receptors have no known antigen. The specimen was cultured non-Tr1 T cells, either the whole culture or a sorted T cell fraction (not recorded which). The receptors shown here come from a human donor in good health. CDR3s include the opening cysteine and the closing phenylalanine or tryptophan. A D gene is named only where the DNA matches it firmly. Clone size is stated in some rows and not others, as once, few, many or a class when expanded.

clone_size: .
j_call: TRBJ2-2
v_call: TRBV5-4
d_call: TRBD1
cdr3_aa: CASSWGTGDTGELFF
cdr3_nt: TGTGCCAGCAGCTGGGGAACAGGGGACACCGGGGAGCTGTTTTTT

clone_size: many
j_call: TRBJ1-2
v_call: TRBV18
d_call: TRBD1
cdr3_aa: CASSPNGGQGISHTNYGYTF
cdr3_nt: TGTGCCAGCTCACCGAATGGAGGACAGGGCATCTCCCACACAAACTATGGCTACACCTTC

clone_size: many
j_call: TRBJ1-1
v_call: TRBV5-8
d_call: TRBD1
cdr3_aa: CASSAAGTGGTEAFF
cdr3_nt: TGTGCCAGCAGCGCGGCCGGGACAGGGGGCACTGAAGCTTTCTTT

clone_size: .
j_call: TRBJ1-6
v_call: TRBV9
d_call: .
cdr3_aa: CASSATPGEGSPLHF
cdr3_nt: TGTGCCAGCAGCGCCACTCCAGGGGAAGGGTCACCCCTCCACTTT

clone_size: .
j_call: TRBJ1-5
v_call: TRBV20-1
d_call: .
cdr3_aa: CSAPGTGASNQPQHF
cdr3_nt: TGCAGTGCACCGGGGACCGGAGCTAGCAATCAGCCCCAGCATTTT

clone_size: few
j_call: TRBJ2-6
v_call: TRBV20-1
d_call: .
cdr3_aa: CSARSSDTSGANVLTF
cdr3_nt: TGCAGTGCTAGATCGTCCGACACCTCTGGGGCCAACGTCCTGACTTTC

clone_size: many
j_call: TRBJ1-5
v_call: TRBV5-1
d_call: .
cdr3_aa: CASSPTGGGQPQHF
cdr3_nt: TGTGCCAGCAGTCCCACCGGGGGAGGTCAGCCCCAGCATTTT

clone_size: .
j_call: TRBJ2-7
v_call: TRBV6-1
d_call: .
cdr3_aa: CASKGLSYEQYF
cdr3_nt: TGTGCCAGCAAGGGGTTGTCCTACGAGCAGTACTTC

clone_size: .
j_call: TRBJ2-4
v_call: TRBV20-1
d_call: .
cdr3_aa: CSAPSLTKNIQYF
cdr3_nt: TGCAGTGCTCCCTCACTAACCAAAAACATTCAGTACTTC

clone_size: many
j_call: TRBJ1-4
v_call: TRBV5-1
d_call: TRBD1
cdr3_aa: CASSLQGSEKLFF
cdr3_nt: TGCGCCAGCAGCCTACAGGGGAGTGAAAAACTGTTTTTT

clone_size: .
j_call: TRBJ1-5
v_call: TRBV20-1
d_call: .
cdr3_aa: CSAEPDGGNQPQHF
cdr3_nt: TGCAGTGCCGAACCCGACGGCGGCAATCAGCCCCAGCATTTT

clone_size: many
j_call: TRBJ2-1
v_call: TRBV11-3
d_call: TRBD2
cdr3_aa: CASSLGPIPGTRDEQFF
cdr3_nt: TGTGCCAGCAGCTTAGGACCAATTCCCGGGACTAGGGATGAGCAGTTCTTC

clone_size: many
j_call: TRBJ2-2
v_call: TRBV7-2
d_call: .
cdr3_aa: CASSWPLLRANTGELFF
cdr3_nt: TGTGCCAGCAGCTGGCCCCTCTTGCGGGCGAACACCGGGGAGCTGTTTTTT

clone_size: many
j_call: TRBJ2-1
v_call: TRBV25-1
d_call: TRBD2
cdr3_aa: CASRGSGSSYNEQFF
cdr3_nt: TGTGCCAGCAGGGGGAGCGGGAGCTCCTACAATGAGCAGTTCTTC

clone_size: many
j_call: TRBJ2-7
v_call: TRBV25-1
d_call: TRBD2
cdr3_aa: CASSEGGSGGYEQYF
cdr3_nt: TGTGCCAGCAGTGAAGGGGGAAGCGGGGGGTACGAGCAGTACTTC

clone_size: few
j_call: TRBJ2-3
v_call: TRBV24-1
d_call: TRBD2
cdr3_aa: CATSDVGLAGTDTQYF
cdr3_nt: TGTGCCACCAGTGACGTGGGACTAGCGGGCACAGATACGCAGTATTTT

clone_size: few
j_call: TRBJ2-6
v_call: TRBV30
d_call: .
cdr3_aa: CAWTGIPGANVLTF
cdr3_nt: TGTGCCTGGACAGGGATCCCTGGGGCCAACGTCCTGACTTTC

clone_size: many
j_call: TRBJ2-5
v_call: TRBV5-1
d_call: TRBD1
cdr3_aa: CASSLDRGQETQYF
cdr3_nt: TGCGCCAGCAGCTTGGACAGGGGGCAAGAGACCCAGTACTTC

clone_size: many
j_call: TRBJ2-2
v_call: TRBV6-2/TRBV6-3
d_call: TRBD2
cdr3_aa: CASRGSGLSNTGELFF
cdr3_nt: TGTGCCAGCAGGGGTAGCGGGCTTTCGAACACCGGGGAGCTGTTTTTT

clone_size: many
j_call: TRBJ2-3
v_call: TRBV6-4
d_call: .
cdr3_aa: CASSPAVAEYTDTQYF
cdr3_nt: TGTGCCAGCTCTCCCGCGGTAGCGGAATACACAGATACGCAGTATTTT

clone_size: .
j_call: TRBJ2-7
v_call: TRBV7-2
d_call: .
cdr3_aa: CASSRSTGPYEQYF
cdr3_nt: TGTGCCAGCAGCCGATCGACAGGTCCCTACGAGCAGTACTTC

clone_size: .
j_call: TRBJ1-1
v_call: TRBV6-1
d_call: .
cdr3_aa: CASRRAEGPEAFF
cdr3_nt: TGTGCCAGCAGGCGGGCTGAGGGTCCTGAAGCTTTCTTT

clone_size: many
j_call: TRBJ2-5
v_call: TRBV28
d_call: TRBD1
cdr3_aa: CASSSGTGVETQYF
cdr3_nt: TGTGCCAGCAGCTCCGGGACAGGGGTAGAGACCCAGTACTTC

clone_size: many
j_call: TRBJ2-7
v_call: TRBV6-1
d_call: .
cdr3_aa: CASSDLRQVLLSYEQYF
cdr3_nt: TGTGCCAGCAGTGACCTTAGACAGGTCCTCCTCTCCTACGAGCAGTACTTC

clone_size: medium-sized
j_call: TRBJ1-6
v_call: TRBV7-2
d_call: .
cdr3_aa: CASSLSQQRFPNSPLHF
cdr3_nt: TGTGCCAGCAGTTTATCCCAGCAACGATTCCCTAATTCACCCCTCCACTTT

clone_size: .
j_call: TRBJ2-3
v_call: TRBV20-1
d_call: .
cdr3_aa: CSGLAPDTQYF
cdr3_nt: TGCAGTGGGCTAGCCCCAGATACGCAGTATTTT

clone_size: .
j_call: TRBJ2-1
v_call: TRBV9
d_call: TRBD2
cdr3_aa: CAGSVVAGVGGQFF
cdr3_nt: TGTGCCGGCAGCGTAGTCGCGGGAGTAGGTGGGCAGTTCTTC

clone_size: few
j_call: TRBJ2-1
v_call: TRBV7-8
d_call: .
cdr3_aa: CASSLVEQFF
cdr3_nt: TGTGCCAGCAGCTTAGTTGAGCAGTTCTTC

clone_size: .
j_call: TRBJ2-2
v_call: TRBV5-1
d_call: TRBD1
cdr3_aa: CASSGRGRDTGELFF
cdr3_nt: TGCGCCAGCAGCGGCAGGGGGCGGGACACCGGGGAGCTGTTTTTT

clone_size: .
j_call: TRBJ2-1
v_call: TRBV29-1
d_call: TRBD2
cdr3_aa: CSVALLAGDYNEQFF
cdr3_nt: TGCAGCGTGGCTTTATTAGCGGGGGACTACAATGAGCAGTTCTTC

clone_size: many
j_call: TRBJ2-2
v_call: TRBV9
d_call: .
cdr3_aa: CASSVVLGGELFF
cdr3_nt: TGTGCCAGCAGCGTAGTCCTAGGCGGGGAGCTGTTTTTT

clone_size: few
j_call: TRBJ2-7
v_call: TRBV6-1
d_call: TRBD2
cdr3_aa: CASRQLAGVDYEQYF
cdr3_nt: TGTGCCAGCCGTCAACTAGCGGGGGTAGACTACGAGCAGTACTTC

clone_size: .
j_call: TRBJ2-3
v_call: TRBV7-2
d_call: TRBD2
cdr3_aa: CASSLGLAVRDTQYF
cdr3_nt: TGTGCCAGCAGCTTAGGACTAGCGGTACGAGATACGCAGTATTTT

clone_size: many
j_call: TRBJ2-2
v_call: TRBV18
d_call: .
cdr3_aa: CASSPLTPNTGELFF
cdr3_nt: TGTGCCAGCTCACCGCTGACTCCGAACACCGGGGAGCTGTTTTTT

clone_size: few
j_call: TRBJ2-7
v_call: TRBV7-2
d_call: .
cdr3_aa: CASSRDQSYEQYF
cdr3_nt: TGTGCCAGCAGCCGGGACCAGTCCTACGAGCAGTACTTC

clone_size: many
j_call: TRBJ2-1
v_call: TRBV20-1
d_call: TRBD2
cdr3_aa: CSATSGLVQFF
cdr3_nt: TGCAGTGCTACTAGCGGGCTGGTGCAGTTCTTC

clone_size: many
j_call: TRBJ2-2
v_call: TRBV20-1
d_call: TRBD1
cdr3_aa: CSARAGGADTGELFF
cdr3_nt: TGCAGTGCTAGAGCAGGGGGCGCCGACACCGGGGAGCTGTTTTTT

clone_size: .
j_call: TRBJ2-1
v_call: TRBV20-1
d_call: .
cdr3_aa: CSARAVGGRGNEQFF
cdr3_nt: TGCAGTGCTAGAGCCGTAGGGGGACGAGGCAATGAGCAGTTCTTC

clone_size: many
j_call: TRBJ2-1
v_call: TRBV5-4
d_call: .
cdr3_aa: CASSSRVNEQFF
cdr3_nt: TGTGCCAGCAGCTCCAGGGTCAATGAGCAGTTCTTC

clone_size: .
j_call: TRBJ2-7
v_call: TRBV19
d_call: .
cdr3_aa: CASSQGMVDEQYF
cdr3_nt: TGTGCCAGTAGTCAGGGTATGGTCGACGAGCAGTACTTC

clone_size: many
j_call: TRBJ1-1
v_call: TRBV12-3/TRBV12-4
d_call: .
cdr3_aa: CASSLGQANTEAFF
cdr3_nt: TGTGCCAGCAGTCTGGGACAAGCGAACACTGAAGCTTTCTTT

clone_size: few
j_call: TRBJ2-7
v_call: TRBV29-1
d_call: TRBD2
cdr3_aa: CSVRTSGSSYEQYF
cdr3_nt: TGCAGCGTCAGGACTAGCGGGAGCTCCTACGAGCAGTACTTC

clone_size: few
j_call: TRBJ2-1
v_call: TRBV3-1
d_call: .
cdr3_aa: CASSRRPGGSYNEQFF
cdr3_nt: TGTGCCAGCAGCCGCAGACCTGGAGGATCCTACAATGAGCAGTTCTTC